Sequencing of this TCR beta chain was carried out in a study of OX40 agonist ivuxolimab in advanced cancers. Across the whole study: Hepatocellular carcinoma, melanoma, renal cell or head and neck cancer affected the dose-escalation patients.

Produced via immunoSEQ multiplex PCR; TCRdb's table is partial and in-frame only. This table holds about 98,000 clones, about nine tenths found once. The CDR3 is 17 residues long. CDR1 is SGHVT, CDR2 SQSDAQ, per germline. The ends lost 5 bases at V and 4 bases at J; junction bases unmatched: 13. The J gene is TRBJ2-1, the V gene TRBV7-4, with 8 bases matching TRBD2. This clonotype originated in an adult with an advanced solid tumor such as melanoma, head and neck, liver or kidney cancer. The material sequenced was CD4+ or CD8+ T cells sorted from blood, taken in a trial of the OX40 agonist ivuxolimab. The CDR3 reads CASSPIGPGGVYNEQFF. The CDR3 DNA follows: TGTGCCAGCAGCCCCATAGGGCCGGGGGGGGTTTACAATGAGCAGTTCTTC.